The 19 T cell receptor beta chains below all came from one sample that was sequenced in a study of T cell changes during pregnancy in multiple sclerosis. Clones were read by immunoSEQ multiplex PCR, and TCRdb kept only the in-frame ones, dropping some. Here the sample spans tens of thousands of clones, about 93% being singletons. The sequenced sample was CD4+ T cells from peripheral blood mononuclear cells, obtained in the third trimester of pregnancy. The origin of the receptors is a female donor with multiple sclerosis, enrolled in a pregnancy study.

CDR3 loop: CASSRLGQVNTEAFF. CDR3 coding DNA: TGTGCCAGCAGCCGACTGGGACAGGTGAACACTGAAGCTTTCTTT. The rearrangement links TRBV7-9 to TRBJ1-1, with 8 positions matching TRBD1. V shed 5 bases and J 0 bases; nucleotides not matched to a gene: 5. This CDR3 has 15 residues. Germline V gene data show CDR1 as SEHNR and CDR2 as FQNEAQ (reference sequence).

The V and J genes are TRBV16 and TRBJ2-3; TRBD1 aligns across 8 bases. The trim removed 0 bases at V and 5 bases at J, leaving 10 bases unmatched. The germline V gene has CDR1 KGHSY and CDR2 FQNENV. The CDR3 is 17 residues long. The CDR3 DNA sequence: TGTGCCAGCAGCCAATCCTTCGGACAGGGTGCAAGAGATACGCAGTATTTT. Translation gives CASSQSFGQGARDTQYF.

The chain carries TRBV11-2 and TRBJ2-7; 7 bases fit TRBD2. CDR3 length: 11 residues. The junction had 7 bases not matched to a gene; V was cut back by 8 bases and J by 9 bases. The germline gives CDR1 SGHAT, CDR2 FQNNGV. Here the CDR3 DNA reads TGTGCCAGCCAGGCGGGAGTAATGCAGTACTTC. Amino acid sequence: CASQAGVMQYF.

The J gene is TRBJ2-1, the V gene TRBV7-2, with 8 bases lining up with TRBD2. J lost 4 bases, V lost 5 bases, and 7 bases had no gene match. CDR1 and CDR2 (germline): SGHTA, FQGNSA. The CDR3 has 15 amino acids. CDR3 loop: CASSQGGRRYNEQFF. Here the CDR3 DNA reads TGTGCCAGCAGCCAGGGCGGGAGGCGGTACAATGAGCAGTTCTTC.

The rearrangement links TRBV9 to TRBJ1-6, with 10 bases identical to TRBD1. Germline CDR1 and CDR2: SGDLS and YYNGEE. This CDR3 contains 16 residues. Trimming took 3 bases from V and 7 from J; bases not matched to a gene: 7. CDR3 bases: TGTGCCAGCAGCGCCAGACAGGGGGCGGGCAATTCACCCCTCCACTTT. It codes for CASSARQGAGNSPLHF.

The chain carries TRBV7-8 and TRBJ2-7, with TRBD2 matching over 7 bases. Germline V gives CDR1 SGHVS, CDR2 FQNEAQ. The CDR3 has 15 residues. V gave up 4 bases and J gave up 0 bases; unmatched junction bases: 6. CDR3 nucleotide sequence: TGTGCCAGCAGCTCCCAAAGCGGGGACTCCTACGAGCAGTACTTC. Translation gives CASSSQSGDSYEQYF.

CDR3 in amino acids: CASSVGTGRTDTQYF. The CDR3 region has the DNA TGTGCCAGCAGTGTTGGGACAGGCCGCACAGATACGCAGTATTTT. The chain employs TRBV6-1 and TRBJ2-3; 8 bases are a match to TRBD1. The length of the CDR3 is 15 residues. Looked up from germline, CDR1 is MNHNS and CDR2 is SASEGT. Trimming cost V 4 bases and J 1 base; bases outside gene matches: 4.

This clone has a handful of counts. The chain employs TRBV7-2 and TRBJ2-6, with D perhaps TRBD2 (5 bases). The CDR3 spans 14 residues. The germline gives CDR1 SGHTA, CDR2 FQGNSA. V was shortened by 4 bases and J by 3 bases, with 7 bases between the two germline ends. In nucleotides, the CDR3 is TGTGCCAGCAGCTCACGGGGTGGGGCCAACGTCCTGACTTTC. This translates into CASSSRGGANVLTF.

This chain links TRBV13 with TRBJ1-2, with 9 bases that match TRBD1. The CDR3 runs to 15 residues. J lost 4 bases, V lost 0 bases, and 3 bases had no gene match. The V gene's germline CDR1 is PRHDT and CDR2 FYEKMQ (reference sequence). CDR3 protein: CASSLGGQGSYGYTF. In DNA, the CDR3 is TGTGCCAGCAGCTTAGGTGGACAGGGGAGCTATGGCTACACCTTC.

This rearrangement joins TRBV29-1 to TRBJ2-5; TRBD2 aligns across 8 bases. CDR1 is SQVTM and CDR2 is ANQGSEA in the germline V gene. J gave up 11 bases and V 6 bases, and 14 bases lay outside the gene matches. This CDR3 is built from 13 residues. The CDR3 here is CSVFTSGGSGQYF. The CDR3 coding sequence is TGCAGCGTCTTCACTAGCGGAGGGTCTGGGCAGTACTTC.

The J gene is TRBJ1-1, the V gene TRBV18; TRBD1 agrees at 7 bases. This CDR3 is built from 13 residues. From germline, CDR1 is KGHSH and CDR2 LQKENI. The J segment lost 9 bases and the V segment lost 4 bases, leaving 8 bases of the junction unmatched. Here the CDR3 DNA reads TGTGCCAGCTCACTGGATGGGACAGCTAAAGCTTTCTTT. It specifies CASSLDGTAKAFF. Looking up the rest from reference TRBV18 and TRBJ1-1 gives the full variable domain: NAGVMQNPRHLVRRRGQEARLRCSPMKGHSHVYWYRQLPEEGLKFMVYLQKENIIDESGMPKERFSAEFPKEGPSILRIQQVVRGDSAAYFCASSLDGTAKAFFGQGTRLTVV.

The chain uses TRBV28 and TRBJ2-2; 14 bases are a match to TRBD2. The CDR3 is 18 amino acids. The V and J ends lost 4 bases and 6 bases, in that order; junction bases with no gene match: 10. Germline-derived CDR1 and CDR2 are MDHEN and SYDVKM. CDR3 loop: CASSSGLAGEMRPGELFF. In DNA form, the CDR3 reads TGTGCCAGCAGTTCGGGACTAGCGGGAGAAATGCGCCCCGGGGAGCTGTTTTTT.

This chain links TRBV6-1 with TRBJ1-6; D is undetermined. Trimming stripped 6 bases from V and 6 bases from J, with 9 bases between. Germline assignment: CDR1 MNHNS and CDR2 SASEGT. The CDR3 covers 13 residues. This chain's CDR3 is CASREYINSPLHF. The CDR3 bases are TGTGCCAGCAGAGAATACATTAATTCACCCCTCCACTTT.

This clone was counted a single time. This chain uses TRBV19 with TRBJ1-2; 10 bases agree with TRBD1. The CDR3 spans 15 residues. Germline CDR1 reads LNHDA; CDR2 reads SQIVND (reference sequence). The ends lost 3 bases at V and 4 bases at J; junction bases unmatched: 5. The CDR3 DNA follows: TGTGCCAGTAGTATGCCGGGACAGGGGACCTATGGCTACACCTTC. It encodes CASSMPGQGTYGYTF.

This clone was observed a single time. The genes are TRBV18 and TRBJ2-7; possible D gene TRBD2, 6 bases. This CDR3 is built from 15 residues. Germline V CDR1 and CDR2: KGHSH, LQKENI. Trimming left V 1 base short and J 2 bases short, with 12 bases between. CDR3 sequence reads: CASSPQSGATYEQYF. The CDR3, as DNA: TGTGCCAGCTCACCACAGTCGGGAGCTACCTACGAGCAGTACTTC.

The chain uses TRBV7-2 and TRBJ2-2, with D perhaps matching TRBD2 (6 bases). This CDR3 has 16 residues. Germline V gene lookup returns CDR1 SGHTA and CDR2 FQGNSA. Trimming took off 1 base at V and 5 bases at J, with 14 bases between the two ends. CDR3 protein: CASSLVRLGRTGELFF. Here the CDR3 DNA reads TGTGCCAGCAGCTTAGTTAGACTAGGAAGAACCGGGGAGCTGTTTTTT.

The chain couples TRBV7-9 to TRBJ2-2; 7 bases agree with TRBD1. Germline V lookup: CDR1 SEHNR, CDR2 FQNEAQ (reference sequence). The CDR3 has 12 residues. V dropped 5 bases and J dropped 9; count of bases not matched to a gene: 3. The CDR3 is CASSPRGRELFF. The CDR3 coding sequence is TGTGCCAGCAGCCCAAGGGGGCGGGAGCTGTTTTTT.

The rearrangement links TRBV18 to TRBJ2-7; TRBD1 matches 7 bases. Germline V gene sequence: CDR1 KGHSH, CDR2 LQKENI. V trimming: 3 bases; J trimming: 2 bases; junction bases outside the gene matches: 7. This CDR3 has 15 amino acids. For the CDR3, the DNA is TGTGCCAGCTCACCGACGGGGACAGATCCCTACGAGCAGTACTTC. Its protein product is CASSPTGTDPYEQYF. The complete variable domain, with remaining parts taken from reference TRBV18 and TRBJ2-7, reads NAGVMQNPRHLVRRRGQEARLRCSPMKGHSHVYWYRQLPEEGLKFMVYLQKENIIDESGMPKERFSAEFPKEGPSILRIQQVVRGDSAAYFCASSPTGTDPYEQYFGPGTRLTVT.

The chain joins TRBV27 to TRBJ1-2; D remains unclear. Germline-derived CDR1 and CDR2 are MNHEY and SMNVEV (reference sequence). This CDR3 spans 14 amino acids. The V and J ends lost 5 bases and 4 bases respectively, with 14 bases between them. This chain's CDR3 is CASSPPAGPYGYTF. The CDR3 DNA sequence: TGTGCCAGCAGTCCGCCAGCAGGCCCCTATGGCTACACCTTC.